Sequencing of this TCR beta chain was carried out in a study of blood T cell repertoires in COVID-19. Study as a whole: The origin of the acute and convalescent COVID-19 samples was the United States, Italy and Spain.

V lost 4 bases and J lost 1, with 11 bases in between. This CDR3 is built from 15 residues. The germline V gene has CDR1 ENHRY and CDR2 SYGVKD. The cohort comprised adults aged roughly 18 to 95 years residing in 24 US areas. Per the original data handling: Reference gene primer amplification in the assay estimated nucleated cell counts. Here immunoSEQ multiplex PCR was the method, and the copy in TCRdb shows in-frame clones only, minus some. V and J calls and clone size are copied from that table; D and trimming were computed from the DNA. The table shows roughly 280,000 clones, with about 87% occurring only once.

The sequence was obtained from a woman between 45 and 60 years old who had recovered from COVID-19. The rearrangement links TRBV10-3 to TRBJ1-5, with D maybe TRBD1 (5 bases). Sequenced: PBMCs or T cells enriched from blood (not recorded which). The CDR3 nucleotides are TGTGCCATCAGTGGGGGGGGTTCAAGCAATCAGCCCCAGCATTTT. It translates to CAISGGGSSNQPQHF.